This TCR beta chain was documented in a study of beta chain features in type 1 diabetes. Study-wide context: Comparable age, gender and cell yields were observed in patients relative to healthy donors. Across every sample, over 100 million sorted cells were examined in total. General study points: Reduced insertions and increased deletions marked VDJ junctions in type 1 diabetes patients. The cDNA sequencing approach could over-represent high-TCR-expressing cells.

Expressed TCRB transcripts were sequenced because the isolated RNA had all been reverse transcribed beforehand. The data were produced by immunoSEQ multiplex PCR, yet TCRdb's version contains in-frame clones alone and is incomplete. The sample records hundreds of thousands of clones, roughly 15% being singletons. This clone has at least ten counts. Its antigen is still unknown. The CDR3 loop spans 13 amino acids. CDR1 is SNHLY, CDR2 FYNNEI, per germline. The V and J ends lost 2 bases and 10 bases respectively, with 14 bases between them. Sequences were obtained from central memory CD4+ T cells from blood. The receptor comes from a man in his thirties or forties in good health. The chain recombines TRBV2 with TRBJ1-1; possibly TRBD1 for D (5 bases). The CDR3: CASSESPGGLAFF. CDR3 nucleotide sequence: TGTGCCAGCAGTGAAAGTCCGGGGGGTTTAGCTTTCTTT.